This T cell receptor (beta chain) was captured by sequencing in a study of T cell responses to AZD1222 COVID-19 vaccine. Overall study results and limits: The donor group comprised mostly white British people and more females; the analysis possibly underestimated clonal diversity. No day 14 peak samples; only post-peak repertoires were characterized.

Here immunoSEQ multiplex PCR was the method, and the copy in TCRdb shows in-frame clones only, minus some. The sample has about 200,000 clones, under 95% seen once. V was shortened by 2 bases and J by 4 bases, with 9 bases between the two germline ends. CDR1 is SGHTA, CDR2 FQGNSA, per germline. The CDR3 consists of 14 residues. Of note for this clone: What it binds is not known.

Sequenced material: peripheral blood, taken 28 days after the second AZD1222 dose. The source is an adult who received the AZD1222 COVID-19 vaccine. J is TRBJ1-5 and V is TRBV7-2, with D tentatively TRBD1 (5 bases). The CDR3 DNA reads TGTGCCAGCAGCTTATCCCCAGGGAATCAGCCCCAGCATTTT. Translation: CASSLSPGNQPQHF.